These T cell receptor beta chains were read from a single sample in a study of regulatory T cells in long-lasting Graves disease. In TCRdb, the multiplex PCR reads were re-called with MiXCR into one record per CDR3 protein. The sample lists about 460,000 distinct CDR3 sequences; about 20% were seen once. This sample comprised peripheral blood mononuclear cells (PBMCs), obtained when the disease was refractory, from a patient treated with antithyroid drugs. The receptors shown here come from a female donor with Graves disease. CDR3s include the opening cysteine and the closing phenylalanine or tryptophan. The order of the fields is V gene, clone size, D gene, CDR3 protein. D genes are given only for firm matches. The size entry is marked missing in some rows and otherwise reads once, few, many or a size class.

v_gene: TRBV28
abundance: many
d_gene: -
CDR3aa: CASSLARVHEQYF

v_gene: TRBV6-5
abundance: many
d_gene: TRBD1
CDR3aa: CASSWDRENTEAFF

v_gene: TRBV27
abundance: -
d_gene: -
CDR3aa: CASSSIRGGNNQPQHF

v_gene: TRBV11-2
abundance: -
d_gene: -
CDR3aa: CASSTFYEQYF

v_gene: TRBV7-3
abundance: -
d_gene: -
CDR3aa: CASSLGGGPGTDTQYF

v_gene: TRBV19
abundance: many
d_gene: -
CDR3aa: CASSIGSGDSQETQYF

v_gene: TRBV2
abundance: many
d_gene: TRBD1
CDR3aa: CASSARDRGGVGYF

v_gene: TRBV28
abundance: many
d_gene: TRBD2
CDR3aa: CASSLLAAQETQYF

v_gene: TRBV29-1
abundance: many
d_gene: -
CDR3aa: CSASEQATQETQYF

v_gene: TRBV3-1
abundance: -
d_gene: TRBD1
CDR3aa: CASSETLDRGTDTQYF

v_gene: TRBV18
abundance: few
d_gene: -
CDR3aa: CASSPVRDTEAFF

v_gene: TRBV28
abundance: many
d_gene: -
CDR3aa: CASSLLDQSYEQYF

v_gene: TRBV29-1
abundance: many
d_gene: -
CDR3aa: CSVHSGPRGNYGYTF

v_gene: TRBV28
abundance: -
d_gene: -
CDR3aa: CASSQPPGDTGELFF

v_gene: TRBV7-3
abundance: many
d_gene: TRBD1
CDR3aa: CASSLRTGDGYTF

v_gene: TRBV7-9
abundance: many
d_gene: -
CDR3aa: CASSRPQETQYF

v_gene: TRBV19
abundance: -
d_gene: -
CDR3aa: CASTAVTNEKLFF

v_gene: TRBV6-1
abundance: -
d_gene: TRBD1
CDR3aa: CATSTGQNTGELFF

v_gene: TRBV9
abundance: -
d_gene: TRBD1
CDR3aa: CASSVGRTGFEQYF

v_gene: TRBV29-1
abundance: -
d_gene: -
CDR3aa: CSAEGGISDTQYF

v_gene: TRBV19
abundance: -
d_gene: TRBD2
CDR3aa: CASSAEAPGLAFGDTQYF

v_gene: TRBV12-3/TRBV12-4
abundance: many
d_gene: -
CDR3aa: CASSLATRSGVLFF

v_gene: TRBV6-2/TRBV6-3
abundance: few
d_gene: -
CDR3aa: CASTLARGDTEAFF

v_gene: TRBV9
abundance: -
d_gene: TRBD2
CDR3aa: CASSGRGGNTGELFF

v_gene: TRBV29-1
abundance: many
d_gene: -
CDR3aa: CSVEIRDSQETQYF

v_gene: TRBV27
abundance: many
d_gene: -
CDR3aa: CASSPGLSRNEKLFF

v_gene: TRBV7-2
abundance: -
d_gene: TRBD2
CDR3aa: CASSISLALGADTQYF

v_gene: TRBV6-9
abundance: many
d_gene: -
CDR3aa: CASSYLPGFYGYTF